This TCR beta chain stems from a study of patients and donors after allogeneic stem cell transplantation. TCRdb redid the calling of the RT-PCR reads with MiXCR, one entry per CDR3 protein. This sample yields over 150,000 distinct CDR3 sequences, of which around 30% are seen a single time; less than 3.5% belongs to the top ten. V was pared by 7 bases and J by 10 bases, with 9 bases of the junction left unmatched. The germline CDR1 and CDR2 sequences are MNHEY and SMNVEV (reference sequence). There are 14 residues in the CDR3. The sequenced material came from blood, either unsorted or a sorted T cell fraction (not recorded which). This chain connects TRBV27 to TRBJ2-1, with 11 bases that match TRBD2. The sequence derives from a human donor who was either an allogeneic HSCT recipient or a stem cell or donor lymphocyte infusion donor (not recorded which). It is not recorded whose cells these are; they may come from a transplant donor. DNA of the CDR3: TGTGCCAGCAAACTAGCGGGAGCTTTAGACGAGCAGTTCTTC. Amino acid sequence: CASKLAGALDEQFF.